Presented here are 26 T cell receptor beta chains from one specimen sequenced in a study of blood T cell repertoires in COVID-19. Repertoires were generated with immunoSEQ multiplex PCR, while TCRdb's copy carries only in-frame clones and drops some. The sample carries about 220,000 clones, 82% recorded once. The source material was PBMCs or T cells enriched from blood (not recorded which). The receptors here all came from a woman aged 60-75 years who had recovered from COVID-19.

CDR3: CASSLALSGGRQETQYF. CDR3 coding DNA: TGCGCCAGCAGCTTGGCCCTTAGCGGGGGGCGGCAAGAGACCCAGTACTTC. V is TRBV5-1 and J is TRBJ2-5; 10 bases are shared with TRBD2. Germline V gene sequence: CDR1 SGHRS, CDR2 YFSETQ. V lost 0 bases and J lost 2; bases outside the gene matches: 7. The CDR3 runs 17 residues. The full variable domain, rest sourced from reference TRBV5-1 and TRBJ2-5, is KAGVTQTPRYLIKTRGQQVTLSCSPISGHRSVSWYQQTPGQGLQFLFEYFSETQRNKGNFPGRFSGRQFSNSRSEMNVSTLELGDSALYLCASSLALSGGRQETQYFGPGTRLLVL.

This chain joins TRBV7-8 and TRBJ1-5; maybe TRBD1 (6 bases). This CDR3 region has 17 residues. In germline, CDR1 is SGHVS, CDR2 FQNEAQ. Deletions cut 6 bases from V and 0 bases from J, with 18 bases between. The CDR3 nucleotides read TGTGCCAGCAGTCGTACAGGGATTGGGTATAGCAATCAGCCCCAGCATTTT. It codes for CASSRTGIGYSNQPQHF.

The V and J genes are TRBV11-2 and TRBJ1-5; tentatively, D is TRBD1 (6 bases). Germline-derived CDR1 and CDR2 are SGHAT and FQNNGV. Trimming removed 2 bases from V and 6 bases from J, with 14 bases in between. This CDR3 has 15 amino acids. CDR3: CASSLSPGQFQPQHF. In DNA, the CDR3 is TGTGCCAGCAGCTTATCCCCAGGACAGTTTCAGCCCCAGCATTTT.

J is TRBJ2-2 and V is TRBV11-2, with D perhaps matching TRBD1 (5 bases). CDR1 and CDR2 (germline): SGHAT, FQNNGV. This CDR3 spans 16 amino acids. V lost 2 bases to trimming and J lost 0 bases, with 10 bases between them. The CDR3 is CASSLRQLTNTGELFF. CDR3 nucleotides: TGTGCCAGCAGCTTACGACAGCTAACGAACACCGGGGAGCTGTTTTTT.

This clone was counted a single time. The rearrangement joins TRBV5-1 to TRBJ2-5, with D possibly being TRBD2 (5 bases). Germline V gives CDR1 SGHRS, CDR2 YFSETQ. The CDR3 sequence is 14 residues long. V lost 0 bases to trimming and J lost 5 bases, with 11 bases between them. The CDR3 nucleotides read TGCGCCAGCAGCTTGGCCAATGAGGGTGAGACCCAGTACTTC. Its translation: CASSLANEGETQYF.

This clone was detected only a few times. This chain joins TRBV19 and TRBJ2-1; D gene unclear. Trimming took 5 bases from V and 0 from J, leaving 14 bases between them. The CDR3 is 16 residues long. The V gene's germline CDR1 is LNHDA and CDR2 SQIVND (reference sequence). CDR3 region: CASSAMAVSSYNEQFF. CDR3 coding DNA: TGTGCCAGTAGTGCCATGGCGGTGAGCTCCTACAATGAGCAGTTCTTC.

The rearrangement uses TRBV7-8 and TRBJ1-1; D remains ambiguous. The CDR3 has 13 residues. Germline CDR1 is SGHVS and CDR2 is FQNEAQ. V lost 4 bases and J lost 5, with 11 bases in between. CDR3: CASSWPRGTEAFF. DNA for the CDR3: TGTGCCAGCAGCTGGCCCAGAGGGACTGAAGCTTTCTTT.

V usage is TRBV11-1 and J usage is TRBJ1-1; TRBD1 is a possible D gene (6 bases). CDR3 length equals 14 residues. The V gene's germline CDR1 is SGHAT and CDR2 FQDESV (reference sequence). V was pared by 3 bases and J by 0 bases, with 8 bases between. The CDR3 DNA reads as TGTGCCAGCAGCTTTGGGGGCCTGAACACTGAAGCTTTCTTT. Translating it yields CASSFGGLNTEAFF. The full variable domain, its missing parts supplied by reference TRBV11-1 and TRBJ1-1, is EAEVAQSPRYKITEKSQAVAFWCDPISGHATLYWYRQILGQGPELLVQFQDESVVDDSQLPKDRFSAERLKGVDSTLKIQPAELGDSAMYLCASSFGGLNTEAFFGQGTRLTVV.

This clone showed up just once. The chain recombines TRBV9 with TRBJ2-7; 7 bases are a match to TRBD2. The germline CDR1 and CDR2 sequences are SGDLS and YYNGEE. V gave up 3 bases and J gave up 0 bases; unmatched junction bases: 6. There are 15 residues in the CDR3. The CDR3 DNA reads as TGTGCCAGCAGCGCACATAGCGGGCCCTCCTACGAGCAGTACTTC. This codes for CASSAHSGPSYEQYF.

The chain employs TRBV5-8 and TRBJ2-7; weak D call: TRBD2 (5 bases). The germline V and J ends were trimmed by 4 bases and 4 bases, with 18 bases remaining between them. The germline V gene has CDR1 SGHTS and CDR2 YDEGEE. This CDR3 has 15 residues. Here the CDR3 DNA reads TGTGCCAGCAGCCCAGCCCGGGGTGGAGGATACGAGCAGTACTTC. It encodes CASSPARGGGYEQYF.

The chain has TRBV5-4 and TRBJ1-2; D is ambiguous. Germline lookup yields CDR1 SGHNT and CDR2 YYREEE (reference sequence). V gave up 0 bases and J gave up 0 bases, with 6 bases separating them. This CDR3 has 14 residues. As DNA, the CDR3 is TGTGCCAGCAGCTTGGAGATAGCTAACTATGGCTACACCTTC. Protein: CASSLEIANYGYTF.

The V call is TRBV15, the J call TRBJ2-5; D perhaps matches TRBD1 (5 bases). V was trimmed by 4 bases and J by 5 bases, leaving 20 bases between them. Germline V lookup: CDR1 LNHNV, CDR2 YYDKDF (reference sequence). This CDR3 has 16 amino acids. The CDR3 coding sequence is TGTGCCACCAGCACCGTTATCAGGGCCCCGTGGGAGACCCAGTACTTC. Protein product: CATSTVIRAPWETQYF.

CDR3 nucleotides: TGTGCCAGCAGCTCGGGACAAGAACGTGTCTATGGCTACACCTTC. This codes for CASSSGQERVYGYTF. The rearrangement uses TRBV7-2 and TRBJ1-2, with a weak D call TRBD1 (6 bases). The CDR3 sequence is 15 residues long. Germline assignment: CDR1 SGHTA and CDR2 FQGNSA. The ends were cut back, 4 bases at V and 4 bases at J, with 16 bases in the middle.

CDR3 nucleotide sequence: TGTGCCAGCGGGGGGGTTGGACCCTACAATGAGCAGTTCTTC. Its translation: CASGGVGPYNEQFF. J is TRBJ2-1 and V is TRBV7-3; TRBD2 agrees at 7 bases. Germline CDR1 reads SGHTA; CDR2 reads FQGTGA. The J segment lost 2 bases and the V segment lost 8 bases, leaving 6 bases of the junction unmatched. This CDR3 spans 14 amino acids.

The V gene is TRBV6-5, the J gene TRBJ2-1; D gene uncertain. Germline CDR1 reads MNHEY; CDR2 reads SVGAGI. The CDR3 extends over 14 amino acids. V was cut by 5 bases and J by 6 bases, with 14 bases left in between. CDR3 in DNA: TGTGCCAGCAGTAGCTTAGCCGGCTTCAATGAGCAGTTCTTC. It codes for CASSSLAGFNEQFF.

This clone was counted between two and nine times. The V and J genes are TRBV11-1 and TRBJ1-3, with a possible D match to TRBD1 (5 bases). V was cut by 6 bases and J by 0 bases, with 15 bases left in between. Per germline, CDR1 SGHAT and CDR2 FQDESV (reference sequence). The CDR3 runs 16 residues. CDR3 nucleotides: TGTGCCAGCAGGGGAAAACCGGGACTCTCTGGAAACACCATATATTTT. Amino acid sequence: CASRGKPGLSGNTIYF.

The V call is TRBV19, the J call TRBJ2-1; 13 nucleotides line up with TRBD2. The length of the CDR3 is 15 residues. Trimming removed 3 bases from V and 5 bases from J; junction bases left unmatched: 1. Germline lookup yields CDR1 LNHDA and CDR2 SQIVND (reference sequence). CDR3 DNA sequence: TGTGCCAGTAGTATCGGACTAGCGGGAGACAATGAGCAGTTCTTC. Protein sequence: CASSIGLAGDNEQFF.

V usage is TRBV5-6 and J usage is TRBJ1-2; D uncertain. Germline V lookup: CDR1 SGHDT, CDR2 YYEEEE. This CDR3 comprises 14 residues. V lost 1 base and J lost 6, with 13 bases in between. CDR3 in amino acids: CASSLNGRINGYTF. The CDR3 nucleotides read TGTGCCAGCAGCTTGAATGGCAGGATCAATGGCTACACCTTC. Combining the CDR3 with reference TRBV5-6 and TRBJ1-2 gives the whole variable domain DAGVTQSPTHLIKTRGQQVTLRCSPKSGHDTVSWYQQALGQGPQFIFQYYEEEERQRGNFPDRFSGHQFPNYSSELNVNALLLGDSALYLCASSLNGRINGYTFGSGTRLTVV.

This rearrangement joins TRBV5-1 to TRBJ2-1; 7 positions agree with TRBD1. V was clipped by 2 bases and J by 6 bases; unmatched bases: 5. Germline V lookup: CDR1 SGHRS, CDR2 YFSETQ. There are 14 residues in the CDR3. The CDR3 DNA reads TGCGCCAGCAGCTTAGGGACAGAGCCCAATGAGCAGTTCTTC. Its translation is CASSLGTEPNEQFF.

This chain links TRBV18 with TRBJ2-3, with 11 positions matching TRBD2. The CDR3 totals 16 residues. The V and J ends lost 0 bases and 4 bases, in that order; junction bases with no gene match: 3. Germline-derived CDR1 and CDR2 are KGHSH and LQKENI. The CDR3 region is CASSPPLAGGADTQYF. The DNA for the CDR3 is TGTGCCAGCTCACCACCGCTAGCGGGGGGCGCAGATACGCAGTATTTT.

V usage is TRBV3-1 (or the pseudogene TRBV3-2) and J usage is TRBJ2-1, with TRBD1 matching over 8 bases. The germline V gene encodes CDR1 LGHDT and CDR2 YNNKEL (reference sequence). V lost 6 bases to trimming and J lost 8 bases; unmatched junction nucleotides: 9. CDR3 length: 14 amino acids. CDR3 protein: CASRVTGGSDEQFF. CDR3 coding DNA: TGTGCCAGCAGAGTAACAGGGGGTTCGGATGAGCAGTTCTTC.

The V gene is TRBV14, the J gene TRBJ1-3; D unclear. The CDR3 is 15 amino acids. The germline CDR1 and CDR2 sequences are SGHDN and FVKESK. V lost 2 bases, J lost 0 bases, and 8 bases lay in between. Written as DNA, the CDR3 is TGTGCCAGCAGCCAACTCCCAGTCTCTGGAAACACCATATATTTT. Encoded protein: CASSQLPVSGNTIYF.

The rearrangement uses TRBV7-2 and TRBJ2-1; 8 bases fit TRBD2. With V trimmed by 3 bases and J by 3 bases, 7 bases remained unmatched. This CDR3 comprises 16 residues. Germline values: CDR1 SGHTA, CDR2 FQGNSA. The CDR3 DNA is TGTGCCAGCAGCTTTAATAGCGGGGTGGGCTACAATGAGCAGTTCTTC. It translates to CASSFNSGVGYNEQFF. Using reference TRBV7-2 and TRBJ2-1 for the parts outside the CDR3, the full variable domain is GAGVSQSPSNKVTEKGKDVELRCDPISGHTALYWYRQSLGQGLEFLIYFQGNSAPDKSGLPSDRFSAERTGGSVSTLTIQRTQQEDSAVYLCASSFNSGVGYNEQFFGPGTRLTVL.

The CDR3 protein is CATSRDRATYEQYF. The CDR3 DNA reads TGTGCCACCAGCAGGGACAGGGCTACTTACGAGCAGTACTTC. This chain connects TRBV15 to TRBJ2-7; 8 nucleotides align to TRBD1. This CDR3 comprises 14 residues. V dropped 3 bases and J dropped 4; count of bases not matched to a gene: 5. The germline V gene has CDR1 LNHNV and CDR2 YYDKDF (reference sequence).

This chain uses TRBV3-1 (or the pseudogene TRBV3-2) with TRBJ1-2, with D possibly TRBD1 on 5 matching bases. This CDR3 is 14 amino acids long. Trimming stripped 4 bases from V and 3 bases from J, with 12 bases between. CDR1 and CDR2 from the germline V gene are LGHDT and YNNKEL (reference sequence). CDR3 in amino acids: CASSPTVTHYGYTF. Here the CDR3 DNA reads TGTGCCAGCAGCCCGACAGTGACTCACTATGGCTACACCTTC.

The gene calls are TRBV7-9 and TRBJ1-2; D perhaps matches TRBD1 (5 bases). The CDR3 totals 14 residues. V gave up 5 bases and J gave up 4 bases, with 14 bases separating them. The germline V gene has CDR1 SEHNR and CDR2 FQNEAQ (reference sequence). The CDR3 spells CASSPGGGIYGYTF. As DNA, the CDR3 is TGTGCCAGCAGCCCTGGGGGGGGGATCTATGGCTACACCTTC.